These 17 T cell receptor beta chains were sequenced from one sample in a study of immune evolution from preneoplasia to lung adenocarcinoma. Only in-frame clones appear in the TCRdb table, and some are missing; sequencing was by immunoSEQ multiplex PCR. Of under 7,000 clones listed, over 65% are singletons. Sequencing used FFPE lung adenocarcinoma in situ tissue. The origin of the receptors is a person aged 60-80 years with lung adenocarcinoma.

This clone was detected once. The chain is built from TRBV7-9 and TRBJ1-2; tentative D call: TRBD1 (5 bases). The CDR3 is made up of 18 amino acids. Trimming shortened V by 4 bases and J by 5 bases, and 26 bases separated the two germline ends. The germline gives CDR1 SEHNR, CDR2 FQNEAQ (reference sequence). CDR3 coding DNA: TGTGCCAGCAGCTCGAATACGGGACGCTGGAAAGGGTCGTATGGCTACACCTTC. It translates to CASSSNTGRWKGSYGYTF. Complete variable domain (other parts from reference TRBV7-9 and TRBJ1-2): DTGVSQNPRHKITKRGQNVTFRCDPISEHNRLYWYRQTLGQGPEFLTYFQNEAQLEKSRLLSDRFSAERPKGSFSTLEIQRTEQGDSAMYLCASSSNTGRWKGSYGYTFGSGTRLTVV.

The chain's CDR3 is CAWSVHRLSGNTIYF. Here the CDR3 DNA reads TGTGCCTGGAGTGTACACAGGCTCTCTGGAAACACCATATATTTT. The chain recombines TRBV30 with TRBJ1-3; perhaps TRBD1 as D (5 bases). V lost 0 bases and J 0 bases, leaving 9 bases between the germline ends. The CDR3 is 15 amino acids. The germline CDR1 and CDR2 sequences are GTSNPN and SVGIG (reference sequence).

The table lists this clone with a count of one. The V gene is TRBV11-2, the J gene TRBJ1-1; D is possibly TRBD1 (6 bases). Trimming left V 1 base short and J 10 bases short, with 13 bases between. The CDR3 covers 13 residues. Germline values: CDR1 SGHAT, CDR2 FQNNGV. CDR3: CASSLGGLLGAFF. The CDR3 nucleotides are TGTGCCAGCAGCTTAGGGGGGCTTCTCGGAGCTTTCTTT.

The rearrangement uses TRBV7-2 and TRBJ1-5; a weak D match, TRBD1 (5 bases). The CDR3 extends over 15 amino acids. Trimming took 2 bases from V and 4 from J, leaving 12 bases between them. The germline V gene encodes CDR1 SGHTA and CDR2 FQGNSA. In nucleotides, the CDR3 is TGTGCCAGCAGCTTAAGAGTGGGGGGGAATCAGCCCCAGCATTTT. The encoded protein is CASSLRVGGNQPQHF.

Regarding this clone: The sample has other DNA sequences that encode this CDR3 too. This rearrangement joins TRBV9 to TRBJ1-1, with a possible D match to TRBD1 (5 bases). Germline CDR1 reads SGDLS; CDR2 reads YYNGEE. The V end was cut by 0 bases, the J end by 3 bases, with 15 bases between. CDR3 length: 16 amino acids. The CDR3 nucleotides are TGTGCCAGCAGCGTAGAGGGCGGGACGAGGTACACTGAAGCTTTCTTT. Protein sequence: CASSVEGGTRYTEAFF.

The chain is built from TRBV6-5 and TRBJ1-1; D might be TRBD1 (5 bases). In germline, CDR1 is MNHEY, CDR2 SVGAGI. This CDR3 is built from 12 residues. V dropped 8 bases and J dropped 1 base, with 8 bases sitting between them. CDR3: CASSGPNTEAFF. CDR3 sequence (DNA): TGTGCCAGCTCGGGGCCGAACACTGAAGCTTTCTTT.

The rearrangement uses TRBV29-1 and TRBJ1-2; 7 bases agree with TRBD1. The germline CDR1 and CDR2 sequences are SQVTM and ANQGSEA. Trimming removed 5 bases from V and 0 bases from J; junction bases left unmatched: 12. CDR3 size: 16 residues. The CDR3 DNA reads as TGCAGCGTTCTCCGGGACAGTCCCCCAGCTAACTATGGCTACACCTTC. It is translated as CSVLRDSPPANYGYTF.

By sample fraction, this clone is medium-sized. V and J are TRBV4-1 and TRBJ2-7, with 7 positions matching TRBD1. Germline CDR1 and CDR2: MGHRA and YSYEKL. With V trimmed by 2 bases and J by 3 bases, 4 bases remained unmatched. The CDR3 has 14 residues. CDR3: CASSQLRDSYEQYF. In nucleotides, the CDR3 is TGCGCCAGCAGCCAACTCCGGGACAGCTACGAGCAGTACTTC.

This clone was counted a few times. The gene calls are TRBV7-2 and TRBJ1-1; 11 bases agree with TRBD1. Germline CDR1 is SGHTA and CDR2 is FQGNSA. The CDR3 is 14 amino acids. Trimming took 6 bases from V and 5 from J; bases not matched to a gene: 5. CDR3 coding DNA: TGTGCCAGCAGACGGGACAGGGGGAGTACTGAAGCTTTCTTT. Translated, it gives CASRRDRGSTEAFF. Full variable domain (remainder filled in from reference TRBV7-2 and TRBJ1-1): GAGVSQSPSNKVTEKGKDVELRCDPISGHTALYWYRQSLGQGLEFLIYFQGNSAPDKSGLPSDRFSAERTGGSVSTLTIQRTQQEDSAVYLCASRRDRGSTEAFFGQGTRLTVV.

The chain employs TRBV30 and TRBJ1-2, with 8 bases fitting TRBD1. CDR1 is GTSNPN, CDR2 SVGIG, per germline (reference sequence). With 3 bases clipped from V and 3 bases from J, the junction kept 0 bases outside the gene matches. There are 12 residues in the CDR3. As DNA, the CDR3 is TGTGCCTGGAGACAGGGGGACTATGGCTACACCTTC. Its protein product is CAWRQGDYGYTF.

Only a few counts were recorded for this clone. V is TRBV11-1 and J is TRBJ2-5; D might be TRBD1 (6 bases). Germline assignment: CDR1 SGHAT and CDR2 FQDESV (reference sequence). This CDR3 contains 15 residues. Trimming cost V 4 bases and J 2 bases, with 14 bases left between them. As DNA, the CDR3 is TGTGCCAGCAGCTCCGTTACGGGACAACAAGAGACCCAGTACTTC. It translates to CASSSVTGQQETQYF.

This clone was counted a single time. The genes are TRBV11-2 and TRBJ1-2, with TRBD1 identical over 10 bases. This CDR3 is 14 amino acids long. J lost 3 bases, V lost 5 bases, and 3 bases had no gene match. Germline V CDR1 and CDR2: SGHAT, FQNNGV. CDR3 nucleotides: TGTGCCAGCAGCCCAGGACAGGGGGACTATGGCTACACCTTC. Amino acids: CASSPGQGDYGYTF.

The V and J genes are TRBV27 and TRBJ1-6; D is ambiguous. Germline-derived CDR1 and CDR2 are MNHEY and SMNVEV (reference sequence). The CDR3 consists of 16 residues. The V and J ends lost 8 bases and 6 bases respectively, with 20 bases between them. The CDR3 bases are TGTGCCAGCGGTGCTTTAGGTTCAATAGGTAATTCACCCCTCCACTTT. Residues: CASGALGSIGNSPLHF.

V usage is TRBV13 and J usage is TRBJ2-7, with TRBD1 as a possible D gene (6 bases). There are 15 residues in the CDR3. The germline V gene encodes CDR1 PRHDT and CDR2 FYEKMQ (reference sequence). V dropped 5 bases and J dropped 9 bases, with 23 bases sitting between them. The CDR3 sequence: CASSRLTGWNFRQYF. The CDR3 nucleotides are TGTGCCAGCAGCCGTTTGACAGGCTGGAATTTCAGGCAGTACTTC. The full variable domain, completed using reference TRBV13 and TRBJ2-7, is AAGVIQSPRHLIKEKRETATLKCYPIPRHDTVYWYQQGPGQDPQFLISFYEKMQSDKGSIPDRFSAQQFSDYHSELNMSSLELGDSALYFCASSRLTGWNFRQYFGPGTRLTVT.

The V call is TRBV19, the J call TRBJ1-2; D might be TRBD1 (5 bases). The CDR3 runs 13 residues. Trimming pared 3 bases from V and 3 bases from J, leaving 8 bases between. Germline CDR1 and CDR2: LNHDA and SQIVND (reference sequence). CDR3 residues: CASSIKGDYGYTF. CDR3 nucleotide sequence: TGTGCCAGTAGTATCAAAGGGGACTATGGCTACACCTTC. Looking up the rest from reference TRBV19 and TRBJ1-2 gives the full variable domain: DGGITQSPKYLFRKEGQNVTLSCEQNLNHDAMYWYRQDPGQGLRLIYYSQIVNDFQKGDIAEGYSVSREKKESFPLTVTSAQKNPTAFYLCASSIKGDYGYTFGSGTRLTVV.

V usage is TRBV5-6 and J usage is TRBJ1-2; D perhaps matches TRBD1 (5 bases). Trimming removed 1 base at V and 1 base at J, with 8 bases between. The V gene's germline CDR1 is SGHDT and CDR2 YYEEEE. The CDR3 is 14 residues long. CDR3 protein: CASSLRQGNYGYTF. In DNA form, the CDR3 reads TGTGCCAGCAGCTTGCGGCAGGGTAACTATGGCTACACCTTC.

This chain connects TRBV30 to TRBJ1-3, with D unclear. Germline lookup yields CDR1 GTSNPN and CDR2 SVGIG (reference sequence). The CDR3 contains 13 residues. Trimming removed 5 bases at V and 1 base at J, with 9 bases between. Here the CDR3 DNA reads TGTGCCTGGGAACGGAGATCTGGAAACACCATATATTTT. Protein: CAWERRSGNTIYF.